The clone carrying this T cell receptor beta chain has only a few counts. The antigen is undetermined. These data are taken from a study of metastatic and nonmetastatic thyroid tumors. Study at large: The authors compared repertoires across blood and tumor or nodule tissue from malignant and benign thyroid patients. General observations from the study: According to reports, the diversity of TCR beta was significantly higher in malignant thyroid tumors than in benign nodules, and this held in both blood and tumor samples.

Authors' analysis steps: The authors used CDR3 differences across clinicopathological groups to build a distant-metastasis classifier for papillary thyroid cancer. TCRdb used MiXCR to call clones anew from the PCR reads. It is TCRdb's table, rather than the study itself, that gives the V and J calls and clone size. There are some 42,000 clones in the sample; about 26% occur only once, and 9.5% to 13% lies in the top ten. Trimming removed 6 bases from V and 8 bases from J, with 29 bases in between. The CDR3 totals 19 residues. Germline V gives CDR1 MDHEN, CDR2 SYDVKM. Until they underwent thyroid surgery, no patient had received any treatment.

The source is a male donor with papillary thyroid cancer or a benign thyroid nodule (not recorded which). Some clones in this sample may be carry-over from other donors' samples. What was sequenced was blood. The genes are TRBV28 and TRBJ1-6; no reliable D call. The chain's CDR3 is CASSDPGPNRSPLDSPLHF. As DNA, the CDR3 is TGTGCCAGCAGCGATCCGGGCCCGAACCGCTCACCCCTGGATTCACCCCTCCACTTT.